This T cell receptor (beta chain) originates from a study of T cells in women clearing cervical HPV infection. The method was immunoSEQ multiplex PCR; TCRdb's version includes in-frame clones alone and lacks a portion of them. The sample shows roughly 40,000 clones, and around 4.9% sits with its ten largest clones. As concerns this clone: Coverage ceases 3 residues before the CDR3 finishes, and the germline J gene fills in the end.

The CDR3 sequence is 15 residues long. Germline V lookup: CDR1 KGHSH, CDR2 LQKENI. The source of this sequence is a woman aged 18 to 75 with a cervical HPV16 infection that either progressed to CIN3+ or cleared (not recorded which). Sequencing input: blood buffy coat. V is TRBV18 and J is TRBJ1-2, with TRBD1 identical over 11 bases. The CDR3 protein is CASSPLGTGGTGYTF. CDR3 DNA (partial): TGTGCCAGCTCACCACTCGGGACAGGGGGAACGGGC.